This T cell receptor (beta chain) comes out of a study of shared clonotypes between healthy human individuals. Clones were sequenced by immunoSEQ multiplex PCR, and TCRdb holds only the in-frame ones, with some missing. The table includes approximately 2.5 million clones, 93% detected once. CDR1 is SGHRS and CDR2 is YFSETQ in the germline V gene. The V and J ends lost 0 bases and 3 bases respectively, with 6 bases between them. The CDR3 loop spans 14 amino acids. The sequenced sample consisted of naive CD4+ T cells from PBMCs. As for subset: CD45RA+ positively selected. The V gene is TRBV5-1, the J gene TRBJ2-2, with D uncertain. The clonotype was recovered from a man aged 18 to 30 in good health. Some clones in this sample may be carry-over from other donors' samples. The CDR3 sequence: CASSLVWDTGELFF. The CDR3 DNA is TGCGCCAGCAGCTTGGTGTGGGACACCGGGGAGCTGTTTTTT.